The TCR beta chain under discussion was sequenced for a study of memory CD4+ T cells and cytomegalovirus serostatus. Whole-study context: Of the healthy Belgian adults, fewer than 10 were CMV seropositive and 24 seronegative. Study-wide results and caveats: The CMV-associated TCR signature appears largely within the CD4+ memory repertoire. CMV serostatus prediction reached median AUC about 0.95, or 0.9 with US-trained model.

Single viable CD3+CD4+CD8-CD45RO+ cells were sorted as the memory CD4+ T cells. A word on this clone: Antigen unknown.

Trimming shortened V by 6 bases and J by 6 bases, and 6 bases separated the two germline ends. The V gene's germline CDR1 is MNHNY and CDR2 SVGAGI (reference sequence). This CDR3 spans 10 amino acids. Libraries were prepared by immunoSEQ multiplex PCR; TCRdb keeps only in-frame clonotypes and omits some of them. The repertoire consists of 38,000 or so clones, with around 79% occurring once and the leading ten covering about 0.79%. The sample was memory CD4+ T cells from blood. This receptor was obtained from an adult in good health and CMV-seronegative. The gene calls are TRBV6-6 and TRBJ2-7; the D gene is possibly TRBD1 (6 bases). CDR3 sequence (DNA): TGTGCCAGCAGGGGGGCCGAGCAGTACTTC. This encodes CASRGAEQYF.